The 27 T cell receptor beta chains listed next were all sequenced from one sample in a study of cytomegalovirus exposure and HLA in healthy donors. With 60 Vbeta and 13 Jbeta primers, the PCR was carried out. Assay: immunoSEQ multiplex PCR; the TCRdb copy retains only in-frame clones and omits some. The table shows some 100,000 clones, with 65% to 80% occurring only once. Sequenced material: PBMCs. These receptors all come from a woman in her 50s in good health and CMV-seropositive.

This sequence joins TRBV11-2 and TRBJ2-3; TRBD2 aligns across 12 bases. This CDR3 is built from 15 residues. The trim removed 3 bases at V and 3 bases at J, leaving 1 base unmatched. CDR1 and CDR2 (germline): SGHAT, FQNNGV. CDR3: CASSFLAGGTDTQYF. The CDR3 bases are TGTGCCAGCAGCTTTCTAGCGGGGGGGACAGATACGCAGTATTTT.

Remarks on this clone: Distinct nucleotide sequences in the sample also encode this CDR3. The V call is TRBV27, the J call TRBJ2-5; D ambiguous. The germline V and J ends were trimmed by 4 bases and 5 bases, with 14 bases remaining between them. The germline gives CDR1 MNHEY, CDR2 SMNVEV (reference sequence). This CDR3 region has 14 residues. The CDR3 spells CASSSFQTGETQYF. CDR3 DNA: TGTGCCAGCAGTTCTTTCCAGACCGGGGAGACCCAGTACTTC.

This chain links TRBV7-3 with TRBJ2-3; 12 bases line up with TRBD2. CDR3 length: 17 amino acids. J gave up 1 base and V 2 bases, and 4 bases lay outside the gene matches. In germline, CDR1 is SGHTA, CDR2 FQGTGA. CDR3 DNA sequence: TGTGCCAGCAGCTTAGGGCTAGCGGGAGGGCGCACAGATACGCAGTATTTT. It translates to CASSLGLAGGRTDTQYF.

The V and J genes are TRBV6-1 and TRBJ1-1; D is unclear. V gave up 5 bases and J gave up 5 bases, with 9 bases separating them. This CDR3 contains 12 residues. Germline CDR1 is MNHNS and CDR2 is SASEGT. In DNA form, the CDR3 reads TGTGCCAGCAGTCGGGTGGGTACTGAAGCTTTCTTT. This translates into CASSRVGTEAFF.

The chain couples TRBV4-1 to TRBJ1-1; possibly TRBD1 for D (6 bases). V dropped 4 bases and J dropped 1 base, with 19 bases sitting between them. The CDR3 length is 17 residues. CDR1 and CDR2 (germline): MGHRA, YSYEKL. CDR3 sequence reads: CASSRESGQRGNTEAFF. CDR3 DNA sequence: TGCGCCAGCAGCCGCGAGAGCGGACAGAGAGGGAACACTGAAGCTTTCTTT.

J is TRBJ1-5 and V is TRBV27; the match to TRBD1 covers 9 bases. The V and J ends lost 4 bases and 6 bases, in that order; junction bases with no gene match: 4. The CDR3 is made up of 14 amino acids. Germline lookup yields CDR1 MNHEY and CDR2 SMNVEV (reference sequence). In DNA, the CDR3 is TGTGCCAGCAGTTCGGGACAGGGTAGTCAGCCCCAGCATTTT. This encodes CASSSGQGSQPQHF.

This sequence joins TRBV13 and TRBJ2-7; TRBD1 might be the D (6 bases). The germline V and J ends were trimmed by 4 bases and 3 bases, with 25 bases remaining between them. Germline-derived CDR1 and CDR2 are PRHDT and FYEKMQ (reference sequence). This CDR3 spans 18 amino acids. CDR3 nucleotide sequence: TGTGCCAGCAGCTACCATCGACAGGCCAAGGGGCCTCTCTACGAGCAGTACTTC. Encoded protein: CASSYHRQAKGPLYEQYF.

This chain links TRBV5-4 with TRBJ1-1, with 8 positions matching TRBD1. Germline-derived CDR1 and CDR2 are SGHNT and YYREEE (reference sequence). The junction had 6 bases not matched to a gene; V was cut back by 0 bases and J by 2 bases. The CDR3 spans 16 residues. Here the CDR3 DNA reads TGTGCCAGCAGCTTGGGACCGGGACAGGATAACACTGAAGCTTTCTTT. Its translation is CASSLGPGQDNTEAFF.

This clone was detected a few times. The rearrangement joins TRBV19 to TRBJ1-5; the D gene is possibly TRBD1 (5 bases). Deletions cut 1 base from V and 8 bases from J, with 12 bases between. The CDR3 contains 14 residues. Germline V gene data show CDR1 as LNHDA and CDR2 as SQIVND (reference sequence). The CDR3, as DNA: TGTGCCAGTAGTATAGGGCAGGGTTTGAAGCCCCAGCATTTT. It encodes CASSIGQGLKPQHF.

A few counts support this clone. The chain is built from TRBV29-1 and TRBJ2-3; TRBD2 matches 8 bases. The CDR3 runs to 13 residues. Germline CDR1 is SQVTM and CDR2 is ANQGSEA. V gave up 7 bases and J gave up 5 bases; unmatched junction bases: 8. CDR3 region: CSASGTSVDTQYF. CDR3 bases: TGCAGCGCTTCCGGGACTAGTGTAGATACGCAGTATTTT.

The chain recombines TRBV6-6 with TRBJ1-5, with no clear D. This CDR3 has 16 residues. The V and J ends lost 3 bases and 0 bases respectively, with 12 bases between them. CDR1 MNHNY and CDR2 SVGAGI come from the germline V gene (reference sequence). CDR3 sequence (DNA): TGTGCCAGCAGTTATATCCCGGGGAATAGCAATCAGCCCCAGCATTTT. This codes for CASSYIPGNSNQPQHF.

The CDR3 here is CASSLLGRFNEKLFF. The CDR3 DNA is TGTGCCAGCAGCCTCCTCGGTCGGTTTAATGAAAAACTGTTTTTT. This sequence joins TRBV14 and TRBJ1-4; D is unclear. The V gene's germline CDR1 is SGHDN and CDR2 FVKESK. With 4 bases removed from V and 4 bases from J, the gap between germline ends came to 13 bases. The CDR3 totals 15 residues.

This clone was seen a handful of times. This chain connects TRBV7-3 to TRBJ1-1; tentative D call: TRBD1 (5 bases). There are 13 residues in the CDR3. The V gene's germline CDR1 is SGHTA and CDR2 FQGTGA. V was pared by 2 bases and J by 11 bases, with 15 bases between. The CDR3 spells CASSLLGQGVAFF. The CDR3 DNA follows: TGTGCCAGCAGCTTATTGGGGCAAGGCGTGGCTTTCTTT.

This chain uses TRBV6-1 with TRBJ2-7, with TRBD2 identical over 13 bases. Trimming cost V 3 bases and J 0 bases; bases outside gene matches: 5. The CDR3 runs to 17 residues. The germline CDR1 and CDR2 sequences are MNHNS and SASEGT. CDR3 DNA: TGTGCCAGCAGTGACCCCGGGACTAGCGGGATCTCCTACGAGCAGTACTTC. This sequence encodes CASSDPGTSGISYEQYF.

The chain couples TRBV6-1 to TRBJ2-1, with TRBD2 matching 7 bases. The CDR3 is 13 amino acids. J lost 8 bases, V lost 5 bases, and 6 bases had no gene match. The V gene's germline CDR1 is MNHNS and CDR2 SASEGT. The CDR3 DNA sequence: TGTGCCAGCAGTAGACGGGAGGCGCATGAGCAGTTCTTC. As protein: CASSRREAHEQFF.

The chain recombines TRBV7-9 with TRBJ1-3, with TRBD1 identical over 7 bases. The CDR3 consists of 14 residues. Germline CDR1 reads SEHNR; CDR2 reads FQNEAQ (reference sequence). V trimming: 3 bases; J trimming: 2 bases; junction bases outside the gene matches: 1. The CDR3 coding sequence is TGTGCCAGCAGCTTCACAGGGGCTGGAAACACCATATATTTT. Its protein is CASSFTGAGNTIYF.

This rearrangement joins TRBV13 to TRBJ1-2; D is undetermined. V was cut by 0 bases and J by 3 bases, with 11 bases left in between. Germline CDR1 reads PRHDT; CDR2 reads FYEKMQ (reference sequence). The CDR3 has 15 residues. CDR3 sequence reads: CASSLGSGDYYGYTF. The CDR3 DNA is TGTGCCAGCAGCTTAGGCAGCGGGGATTACTATGGCTACACCTTC.

The chain carries TRBV6-5 and TRBJ2-1; 9 bases line up with TRBD2. The CDR3 length is 16 residues. Germline V lookup: CDR1 MNHEY, CDR2 SVGAGI. V trimming: 2 bases; J trimming: 8 bases; junction bases outside the gene matches: 10. This CDR3 reads CASSYGGRGGRDEQFF. Here the CDR3 DNA reads TGTGCCAGCAGTTACGGGGGGCGGGGGGGCCGGGATGAGCAGTTCTTC.

The V gene is TRBV7-6, the J gene TRBJ2-5; D possibly corresponds to TRBD2 (6 bases). The CDR3 extends over 12 amino acids. The germline V gene has CDR1 SGHVS and CDR2 FNYEAQ. V dropped 4 bases and J dropped 10 bases, with 13 bases sitting between them. CDR3 nucleotide sequence: TGTGCCAGCAGCTCCGGGACTCCTCGCCAGTACTTC. As protein: CASSSGTPRQYF.

This chain connects TRBV2 to TRBJ1-2, with D perhaps TRBD1 (6 bases). V gave up 5 bases and J gave up 5 bases, with 24 bases separating them. This CDR3 has 17 residues. Per the germline V gene, CDR1 is SNHLY and CDR2 is FYNNEI. CDR3 nucleotide sequence: TGTGCCAGCAGTATAGAATACAGGGTGTCAGGAATGTATGGCTACACCTTC. Translated: CASSIEYRVSGMYGYTF.

This clone was found a few times. The rearrangement uses TRBV15 and TRBJ2-5, with 7 bases matching TRBD2. The assigned J gene may be wrong: the sequence end matches TRBJ2-7 better. The V gene's germline CDR1 is LNHNV and CDR2 YYDKDF (reference sequence). The CDR3 spans 16 residues. The CDR3 loop is CATSRSRAGAGHEQYF. As DNA, the CDR3 is TGTGCCACCAGCAGATCCCGGGCGGGAGCGGGCCACGAGCAGTACTTC.

This chain links TRBV5-6 with TRBJ2-5; 10 bases agree with TRBD1. After removal of 0 bases from V and 9 bases from J, the junction contained 8 bases not matched to a gene. Per germline, CDR1 SGHDT and CDR2 YYEEEE. The CDR3 sequence is 15 residues long. The CDR3 here is CASSLVGQGLGAQYF. CDR3 DNA sequence: TGTGCCAGCAGCTTGGTGGGACAGGGGTTGGGGGCCCAGTACTTC.

The genes are TRBV5-6 and TRBJ2-7; possibly TRBD1 for D (6 bases). Germline V gene data show CDR1 as SGHDT and CDR2 as YYEEEE. CDR3 length: 14 residues. The CDR3 loop reads CASQDGQGWYEQYF. In nucleotides, the CDR3 is TGTGCTTCGCAGGACGGGCAGGGGTGGTACGAGCAGTACTTC.

This chain connects TRBV27 to TRBJ1-5; D possibly corresponds to TRBD1 (5 bases). Germline lookup yields CDR1 MNHEY and CDR2 SMNVEV (reference sequence). V was shortened by 4 bases and J by 3 bases, with 10 bases between the two germline ends. The CDR3 covers 14 residues. For the CDR3, the DNA is TGTGCCAGCAGTTGGTCAGGGTTCAATCAGCCCCAGCATTTT. Residues: CASSWSGFNQPQHF.

As regards this clone: This sample also contains other DNA sequences that code for the same CDR3. The chain links TRBV10-3 to TRBJ2-3; 9 bases line up with TRBD2. This CDR3 comprises 15 residues. Per germline, CDR1 ENHRY and CDR2 SYGVKD. V shed 6 bases, J shed 0 bases, and the junction held 4 bases outside the gene matches. CDR3 DNA: TGTGCCATCAGGGGAGCGGGGGGTAGCACAGATACGCAGTATTTT. Its protein is CAIRGAGGSTDTQYF.

The V and J genes are TRBV4-2 and TRBJ2-1; D is uncertain. The ends were cut back, 1 base at V and 4 bases at J, with 14 bases in the middle. There are 16 residues in the CDR3. Germline lookup yields CDR1 LGHNA and CDR2 YNFKEQ. The CDR3 protein is CASSQGDNSLYNEQFF. The CDR3 region has the DNA TGTGCCAGCAGCCAAGGTGATAACTCCCTTTACAATGAGCAGTTCTTC.

The gene calls are TRBV2 and TRBJ2-7; 10 nucleotides line up with TRBD2. Germline CDR1 reads SNHLY; CDR2 reads FYNNEI. CDR3 length: 17 amino acids. The V gene end was trimmed by 1 base and the J gene end by 6 bases; junction bases not matched to a gene: 12. The CDR3, as DNA: TGTGCCAGCAGTGAAGTGCTAGCGGGAGAGGGTATTACCGAGCAGTACTTC. Its translation: CASSEVLAGEGITEQYF.